These T cell receptor beta chains were read from a single sample in a study of OX40 agonist ivuxolimab in advanced cancers. Some clones are missing from TCRdb's copy, which holds only in-frame ones; the method was immunoSEQ multiplex PCR. The sample lists roughly 60,000 clones, 70% to 90% occurring once. This sample comprised CD4+ or CD8+ T cells sorted from blood, obtained in a trial of the OX40 agonist ivuxolimab. These receptors were taken from an adult with an advanced solid tumor such as melanoma, head and neck, liver or kidney cancer. Both conserved end residues are part of each CDR3. D genes are given only for firm matches. Only part of the rows carry a size: once, few, many, or a class if the clone is expanded.

D gene | J gene | clone size | V gene | CDR3 DNA | CDR3 protein
TRBD1 | TRBJ2-1 | NA | TRBV29-1 | TGCAGCCCGAGACAGGGGGCCTACAATGAGCAGTTCTTC | CSPRQGAYNEQFF
TRBD1 | TRBJ2-3 | once | TRBV29-1 | TGCAGCGCCATTAGGACAGGGTACTCGGTAGATACGCAGTATTTT | CSAIRTGYSVDTQYF
NA | TRBJ2-7 | NA | TRBV27 | TGTGCCAGCAGTCTACAGAGGGGTCCCTACGAGCAGTACTTC | CASSLQRGPYEQYF
NA | TRBJ1-2 | NA | TRBV18 | TGTGCCAGCTCACCCGGAGTTGACATTTATGGCTACACCTTC | CASSPGVDIYGYTF
TRBD1 | TRBJ1-2 | NA | TRBV5-1 | TGCGCCAGCAGCTTGGCAGGGGGGAACTATGGCTACACCTTC | CASSLAGGNYGYTF
TRBD1 | TRBJ2-7 | NA | TRBV27 | TGTGCCAGCAGTTGGGATCCGGGACAGCGGCAGTACTTC | CASSWDPGQRQYF
NA | TRBJ2-3 | once | TRBV7-9 | TGTGCCAGCAGCTTAGGACGGCTACCCACAGATACGCAGTATTTT | CASSLGRLPTDTQYF
TRBD2 | TRBJ2-1 | few | TRBV5-1 | TGCGCCAGCAGCTTCCCCCCACTTCGGACTAGCGGGAGCACCGACAGCTACAATGAGCAGTTCTTC | CASSFPPLRTSGSTDSYNEQFF
TRBD1 | TRBJ1-5 | NA | TRBV27 | TGTGCCAGCAGTATAGGACAGGGTTTCATCAATCAGCCCCAGCATTTT | CASSIGQGFINQPQHF
NA | TRBJ1-2 | NA | TRBV6-1 | TGTGCCAGCAGTGAACGACTATTATCGGGGGTCTACTATGGCTACACCTTC | CASSERLLSGVYYGYTF
NA | TRBJ1-6 | NA | TRBV2 | TGTGCCAGCAGTGTTAGCAGGGTAACCTCACCCCTCCACTTT | CASSVSRVTSPLHF
TRBD1 | TRBJ2-1 | NA | TRBV11-3 | TGTGCCAGCAGCTTAGAAGGGGGCACCTACAATGAGCAGTTCTTC | CASSLEGGTYNEQFF
NA | TRBJ1-4 | NA | TRBV27 | TGTGCCAGCAGCGAGTCGGCTAATGAAAAACTGTTTTTT | CASSESANEKLFF
TRBD2 | TRBJ2-1 | once | TRBV5-6 | TGTGCCAGCAGCTTGGGACTAGCGGGACCGAGCGGAAATGAGCAGTTCTTC | CASSLGLAGPSGNEQFF
TRBD2 | TRBJ2-5 | NA | TRBV7-2 | TGTGCCAGCACCCCTAGCGGGAGGCCCGGGGAGACCCAGTACTTC | CASTPSGRPGETQYF
TRBD1 | TRBJ2-5 | NA | TRBV7-2 | TGTGCCAGCAGCTTATTAACCAGGGGGCAGCAAGAGACCCAGTACTTC | CASSLLTRGQQETQYF
TRBD1 | TRBJ2-1 | NA | TRBV10-2 | TGCGCCAGCAGTATGGGGACAGGGATTTACAATGAGCAGTTCTTC | CASSMGTGIYNEQFF
NA | TRBJ2-2 | NA | TRBV4-1 | TGCGCCAGCAGCCGAGTGTGGGTACAGGTAAACACCGGGGAGCTGTTTTTT | CASSRVWVQVNTGELFF
TRBD1 | TRBJ2-5 | once | TRBV7-9 | TGTGCCAGCAGCTGGGGACAGGGAGCTCAAGAGACCCAGTACTTC | CASSWGQGAQETQYF
NA | TRBJ2-3 | once | TRBV10-2 | TGCGCCAGCAGTGACCATCGACCAGAGGATACGCAGTATTTT | CASSDHRPEDTQYF
NA | TRBJ1-2 | few | TRBV2 | TGTGCCAGCAATCCCCTTGGGATAGAGGGGCGCTATGGCTACACCTTC | CASNPLGIEGRYGYTF
TRBD1 | TRBJ1-1 | few | TRBV19 | TGTGCCAGTGGCGACAGGGGGAACACTGAAGCTTTCTTT | CASGDRGNTEAFF
NA | TRBJ1-2 | NA | TRBV5-5 | TGTGCCAGCAGCTTGTCCCTAGCTAACTATGGCTACACCTTC | CASSLSLANYGYTF
TRBD2 | TRBJ2-3 | NA | TRBV7-2 | TGTGCCAGCAGCCTACCAGCGGGAGGGCCGAGGGATACGCAGTATTTT | CASSLPAGGPRDTQYF
TRBD1 | TRBJ2-7 | NA | TRBV19 | TGTGCCAGTAGCAGAACAGGGGGCTCCTACGAGCAGTACTTC | CASSRTGGSYEQYF
TRBD2 | TRBJ2-1 | once | TRBV5-1 | TGCGCCAGCAGCTTGTTATTACTAGCGGGAGGAATCGACAATGAGCAGTTCTTC | CASSLLLLAGGIDNEQFF
NA | TRBJ2-7 | NA | TRBV29-1 | TGCAGCGTGGTCCCTTTTAGCTCCTACGAGCAGTACTTC | CSVVPFSSYEQYF
TRBD2 | TRBJ2-1 | NA | TRBV9 | TGTGCCAGCAGCGTGGGCGGGAGCGAGAATGAGCAGTTCTTC | CASSVGGSENEQFF
NA | TRBJ2-3 | NA | TRBV5-1 | TGCGCCAGCAGCTTGTCCGGACTAAGTAACACAGATACGCAGTATTTT | CASSLSGLSNTDTQYF
TRBD2 | TRBJ2-3 | once | TRBV5-1 | TGCGCCAGCAGCTTGGTTGGCAGCGGGATGGGAGATACGCAGTATTTT | CASSLVGSGMGDTQYF
NA | TRBJ1-1 | NA | TRBV5-1 | TGCGCCAGCAGCCTTCGATTGAACACTGAAGCTTTCTTT | CASSLRLNTEAFF
TRBD1 | TRBJ2-5 | NA | TRBV27 | TGTGCCAGCAGTCATCACACAGGGGGGGAGACCCAGTACTTC | CASSHHTGGETQYF
TRBD1 | TRBJ2-7 | NA | TRBV29-1 | TGCAGCGTCGGGACAGCCTACGAGCAGTACTTC | CSVGTAYEQYF
NA | TRBJ2-1 | once | TRBV6-1 | TGTGCCAGCAGTGAAAATTGGGCTAGCACAAATGAGCAGTTCTTC | CASSENWASTNEQFF
NA | TRBJ2-1 | NA | TRBV5-4 | TGTGCCAGCAGGAAGTGGGCGGAAAGAAACGATGAGCAGTTCTTC | CASRKWAERNDEQFF
NA | TRBJ2-1 | NA | TRBV6-1 | TGTGCCAGCAGTGACGGGGTCCGGAGAGGGGGATCCTACAATGAGCAGTTCTTC | CASSDGVRRGGSYNEQFF
TRBD1 | TRBJ2-4 | NA | TRBV5-6 | TGTGCCAGCAGCACCGGACAGGGAGAGGGCATTCAGTACTTC | CASSTGQGEGIQYF
NA | TRBJ1-5 | NA | TRBV21-1 | TGTGCCAGCAGCAAAGTGATGAGGGGCTGGGATCAGCCCCAGCATTTT | CASSKVMRGWDQPQHF
NA | TRBJ2-1 | medium-sized | TRBV18 | TGTGCCAGCTCACCACATCCAAGCGATGAGCAGTTCTTC | CASSPHPSDEQFF
TRBD2 | TRBJ2-3 | NA | TRBV10-3 | TGTGCCATCAGTGAGTCAAGCGGGAGCAGCACAGATACGCAGTATTTT | CAISESSGSSTDTQYF
TRBD2 | TRBJ2-7 | NA | TRBV7-2 | TGTGCCAGCAGCCCGGAGCGGGATGCTGACGAGCAGTACTTC | CASSPERDADEQYF